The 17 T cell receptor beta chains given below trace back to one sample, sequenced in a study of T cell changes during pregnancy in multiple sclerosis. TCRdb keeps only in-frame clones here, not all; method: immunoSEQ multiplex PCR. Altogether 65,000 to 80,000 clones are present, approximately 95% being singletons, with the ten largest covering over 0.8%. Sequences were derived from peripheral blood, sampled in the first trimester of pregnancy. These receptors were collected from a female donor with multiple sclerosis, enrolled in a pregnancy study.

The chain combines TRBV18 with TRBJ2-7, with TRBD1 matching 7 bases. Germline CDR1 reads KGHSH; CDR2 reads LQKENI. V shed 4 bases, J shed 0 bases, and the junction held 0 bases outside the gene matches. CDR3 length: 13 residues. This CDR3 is CASSRDSSYEQYF. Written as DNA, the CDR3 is TGTGCCAGCTCACGGGACAGCTCCTACGAGCAGTACTTC. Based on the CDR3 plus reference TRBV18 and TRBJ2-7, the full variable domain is NAGVMQNPRHLVRRRGQEARLRCSPMKGHSHVYWYRQLPEEGLKFMVYLQKENIIDESGMPKERFSAEFPKEGPSILRIQQVVRGDSAAYFCASSRDSSYEQYFGPGTRLTVT.

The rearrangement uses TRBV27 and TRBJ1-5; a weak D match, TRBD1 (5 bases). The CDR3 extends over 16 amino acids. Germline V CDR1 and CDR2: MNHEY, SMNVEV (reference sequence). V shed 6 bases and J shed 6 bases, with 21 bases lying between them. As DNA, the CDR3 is TGTGCCAGCAGCTCCTCCAGGGATTCGGCATTTCAGCCCCAGCATTTT. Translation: CASSSSRDSAFQPQHF.

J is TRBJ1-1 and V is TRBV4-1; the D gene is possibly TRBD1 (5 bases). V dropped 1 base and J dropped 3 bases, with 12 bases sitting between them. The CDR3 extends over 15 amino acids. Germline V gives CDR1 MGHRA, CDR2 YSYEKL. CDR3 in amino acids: CASSQVSRQYTEAFF. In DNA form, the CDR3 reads TGCGCCAGCAGCCAAGTTAGCCGACAGTACACTGAAGCTTTCTTT.

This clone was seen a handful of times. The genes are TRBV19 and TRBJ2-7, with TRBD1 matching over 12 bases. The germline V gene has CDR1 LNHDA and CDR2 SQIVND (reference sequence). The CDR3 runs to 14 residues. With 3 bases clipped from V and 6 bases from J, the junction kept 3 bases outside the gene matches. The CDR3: CASSMGQGASEQYF. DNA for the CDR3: TGTGCCAGTAGTATGGGACAGGGGGCCAGCGAGCAGTACTTC.

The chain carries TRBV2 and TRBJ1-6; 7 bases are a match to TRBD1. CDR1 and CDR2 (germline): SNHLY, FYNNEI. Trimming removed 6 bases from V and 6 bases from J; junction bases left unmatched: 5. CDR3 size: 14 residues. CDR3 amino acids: CASSETGLNSPLHF. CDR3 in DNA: TGTGCCAGCAGCGAGACAGGGCTTAATTCACCCCTCCACTTT.

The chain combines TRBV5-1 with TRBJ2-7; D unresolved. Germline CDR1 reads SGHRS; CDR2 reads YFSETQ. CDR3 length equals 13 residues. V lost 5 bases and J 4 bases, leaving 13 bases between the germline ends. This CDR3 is CASRAFLAYEQYF. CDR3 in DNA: TGCGCCAGCAGGGCCTTTTTGGCTTACGAGCAGTACTTC.

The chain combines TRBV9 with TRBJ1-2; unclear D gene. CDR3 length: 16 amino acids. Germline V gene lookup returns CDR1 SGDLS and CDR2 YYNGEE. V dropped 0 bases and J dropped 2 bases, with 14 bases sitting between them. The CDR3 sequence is CASSVVDYAVNYGYTF. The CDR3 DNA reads TGTGCCAGCAGCGTAGTTGACTACGCCGTGAACTATGGCTACACCTTC.

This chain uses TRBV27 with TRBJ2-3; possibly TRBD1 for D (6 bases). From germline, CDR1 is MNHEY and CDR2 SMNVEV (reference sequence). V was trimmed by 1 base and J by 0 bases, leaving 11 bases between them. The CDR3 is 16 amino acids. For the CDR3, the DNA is TGTGCCAGCAGTTTATTGGGCAGGGGTAGCACAGATACGCAGTATTTT. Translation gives CASSLLGRGSTDTQYF.

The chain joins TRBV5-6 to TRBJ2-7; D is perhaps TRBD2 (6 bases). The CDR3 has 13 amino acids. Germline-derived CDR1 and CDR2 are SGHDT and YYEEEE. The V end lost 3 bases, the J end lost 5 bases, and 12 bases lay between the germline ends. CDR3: CASSSGGLHEQYF. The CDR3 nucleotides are TGTGCCAGCAGCTCTGGGGGGTTGCACGAGCAGTACTTC. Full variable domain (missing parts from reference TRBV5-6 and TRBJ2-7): DAGVTQSPTHLIKTRGQQVTLRCSPKSGHDTVSWYQQALGQGPQFIFQYYEEEERQRGNFPDRFSGHQFPNYSSELNVNALLLGDSALYLCASSSGGLHEQYFGPGTRLTVT.

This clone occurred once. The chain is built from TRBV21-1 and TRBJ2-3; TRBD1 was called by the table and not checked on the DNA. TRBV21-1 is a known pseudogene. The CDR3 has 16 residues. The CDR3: CASSPPQGVLTDTQYF. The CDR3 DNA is TGTGCCAGCAGCCCGCCCCAAGGGGTTCTCACAGATACGCAGTATTTT.

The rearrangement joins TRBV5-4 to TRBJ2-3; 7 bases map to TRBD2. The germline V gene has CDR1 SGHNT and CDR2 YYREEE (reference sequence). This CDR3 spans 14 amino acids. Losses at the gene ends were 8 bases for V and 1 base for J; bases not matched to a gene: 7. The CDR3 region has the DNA TGTGCCAGTACCTTGGGGGGGGGCACAGATACGCAGTATTTT. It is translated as CASTLGGGTDTQYF.

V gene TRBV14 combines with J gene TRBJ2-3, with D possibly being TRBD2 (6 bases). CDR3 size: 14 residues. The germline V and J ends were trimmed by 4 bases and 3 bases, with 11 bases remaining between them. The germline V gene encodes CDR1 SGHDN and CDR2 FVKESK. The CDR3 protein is CASSPAGRTDTQYF. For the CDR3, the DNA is TGTGCCAGCAGCCCGGCGGGAAGAACAGATACGCAGTATTTT.

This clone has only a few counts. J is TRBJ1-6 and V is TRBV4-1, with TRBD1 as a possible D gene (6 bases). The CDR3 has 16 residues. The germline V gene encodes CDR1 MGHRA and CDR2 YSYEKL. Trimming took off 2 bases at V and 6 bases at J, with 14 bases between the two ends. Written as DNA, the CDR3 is TGCGCCAGCAGCCAACCCACAACAGGGACTAATTCACCCCTCCACTTT. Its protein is CASSQPTTGTNSPLHF.

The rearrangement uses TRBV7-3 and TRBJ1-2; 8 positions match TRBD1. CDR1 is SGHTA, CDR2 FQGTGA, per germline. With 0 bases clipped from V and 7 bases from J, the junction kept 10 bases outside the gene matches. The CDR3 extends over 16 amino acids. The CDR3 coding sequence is TGTGCCAGCAGCTTAACAGGGTGGGACAGGAATTCTGGCTACACCTTC. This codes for CASSLTGWDRNSGYTF.

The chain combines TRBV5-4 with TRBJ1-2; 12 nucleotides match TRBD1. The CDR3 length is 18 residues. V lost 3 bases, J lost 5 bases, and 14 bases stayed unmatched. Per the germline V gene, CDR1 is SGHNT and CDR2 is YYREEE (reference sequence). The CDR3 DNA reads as TGTGCCAGCAGCTCCTCCGGGACAGGGGGCGCGGTAGGGTATGGCTACACCTTC. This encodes CASSSSGTGGAVGYGYTF.

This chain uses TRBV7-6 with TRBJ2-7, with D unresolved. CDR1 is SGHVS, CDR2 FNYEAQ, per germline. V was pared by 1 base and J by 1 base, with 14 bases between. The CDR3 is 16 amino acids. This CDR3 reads CASSLVVAGSSYEQYF. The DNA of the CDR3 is TGTGCCAGCAGCTTAGTCGTGGCAGGATCTTCCTACGAGCAGTACTTC.

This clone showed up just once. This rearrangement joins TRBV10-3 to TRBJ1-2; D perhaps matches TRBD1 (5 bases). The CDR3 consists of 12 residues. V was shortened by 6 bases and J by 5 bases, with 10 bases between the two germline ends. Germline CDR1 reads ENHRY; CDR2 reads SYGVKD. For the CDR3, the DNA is TGTGCCATCAGCCCGCAGGGTTATGGCTACACCTTC. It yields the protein CAISPQGYGYTF.